This T cell receptor (beta chain) was retrieved from a study of patients and donors after allogeneic stem cell transplantation. With 6 bases clipped from V and 9 bases from J, the junction kept 6 bases outside the gene matches. This CDR3 contains 12 residues. CDR1 and CDR2 from the germline V gene are DFQATT and SNEGSKA (reference sequence). TCRdb reprocessed the RT-PCR reads with MiXCR, giving one entry per CDR3 protein. The sample shows some 160,000 distinct CDR3 sequences, approximately 22% of them seen only once. This clonotype was seen more than once but under ten times. This clonotype was sampled from a human donor who was either an allogeneic HSCT recipient or a stem cell or donor lymphocyte infusion donor (not recorded which). It is not recorded whose cells these are; they may come from a transplant donor. V gene TRBV20-1 combines with J gene TRBJ2-1; 9 positions agree with TRBD1. The specimen sequenced was blood, either unsorted or a sorted T cell fraction (not recorded which). CDR3 amino acids: CSAGTGLGEQFF. CDR3 bases: TGCAGTGCCGGGACAGGGTTGGGTGAGCAGTTCTTC.